This T cell receptor beta chain was obtained from a study of CD8 T cells in Susac syndrome. The germline CDR1 and CDR2 sequences are LGHNA and YSLEER. The CDR3 is made up of 15 amino acids. Trimming left V 0 bases short and J 2 bases short, with 10 bases between. The RNA, about 0.45 to 1 ug, was put through reverse transcription using random hexamers. Via MiXCR, TCRdb re-called the immunoSEQ multiplex PCR reads, giving one row per CDR3 protein. The repertoire holds 150,000 to 200,000 distinct CDR3 sequences, with around 94% as singletons. Sequences were obtained from CD4+ T cells from PBMCs. The sequence was collected from a human donor with multiple sclerosis. The rearrangement links TRBV4-3 to TRBJ1-2; D perhaps matches TRBD1 (5 bases). The CDR3 reads CASSQDSGGNYGYTF. The CDR3 nucleotides are TGCGCCAGCAGCCAAGATTCCGGGGGGAACTATGGCTACACCTTC.